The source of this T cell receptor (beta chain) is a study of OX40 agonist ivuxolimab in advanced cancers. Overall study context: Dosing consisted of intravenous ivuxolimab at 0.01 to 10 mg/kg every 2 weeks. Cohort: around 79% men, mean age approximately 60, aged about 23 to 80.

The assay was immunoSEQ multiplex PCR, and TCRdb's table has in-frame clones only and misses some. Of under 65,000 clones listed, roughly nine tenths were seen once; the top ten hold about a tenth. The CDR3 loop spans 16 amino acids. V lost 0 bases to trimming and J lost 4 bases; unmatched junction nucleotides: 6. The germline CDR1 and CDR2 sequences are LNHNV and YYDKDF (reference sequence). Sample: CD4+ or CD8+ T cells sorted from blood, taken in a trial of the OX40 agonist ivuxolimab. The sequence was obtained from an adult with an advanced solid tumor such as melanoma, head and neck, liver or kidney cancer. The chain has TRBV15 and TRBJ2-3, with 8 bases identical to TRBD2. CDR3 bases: TGTGCCACCAGCAGAGACGTCGGGGGGGCCCCAGATACGCAGTATTTT. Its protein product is CATSRDVGGAPDTQYF. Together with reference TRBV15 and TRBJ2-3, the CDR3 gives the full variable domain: DAMVIQNPRYQVTQFGKPVTLSCSQTLNHNVMYWYQQKSSQAPKLLFHYYDKDFNNEADTPDNFQSRRPNTSFCFLDIRSPGLGDTAMYLCATSRDVGGAPDTQYFGPGTRLTVL.